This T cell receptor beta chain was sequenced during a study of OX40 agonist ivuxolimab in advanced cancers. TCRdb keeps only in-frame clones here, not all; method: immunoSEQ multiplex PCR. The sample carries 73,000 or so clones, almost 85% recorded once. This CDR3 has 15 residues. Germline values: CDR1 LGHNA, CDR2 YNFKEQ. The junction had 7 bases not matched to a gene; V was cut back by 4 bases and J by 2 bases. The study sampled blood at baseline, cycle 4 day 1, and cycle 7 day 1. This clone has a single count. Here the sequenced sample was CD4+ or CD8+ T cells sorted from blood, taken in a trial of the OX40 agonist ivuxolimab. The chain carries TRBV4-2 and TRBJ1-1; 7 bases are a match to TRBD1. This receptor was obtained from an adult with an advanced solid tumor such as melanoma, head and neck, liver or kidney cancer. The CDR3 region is CASSPRQGVNTEAFF. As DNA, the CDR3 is TGTGCCAGCAGCCCGCGACAGGGCGTAAACACTGAAGCTTTCTTT.